This T cell receptor beta chain stems from a study of OX40 agonist ivuxolimab in advanced cancers. Across the study: Males comprised about 78% of the group, whose mean age was about 60 years (range 23 to 79).

The assay was immunoSEQ multiplex PCR, and TCRdb's table has in-frame clones only and misses some. This table has 70,000 to 95,000 clones, nearly 95% appearing once. As regards this clone: The antigen remains undetermined.

Study outcomes and limitations: The CD4+ and CD8+ T cells in the blood had expanded clonally by week 6 at 0.1 to 3.0 mg/kg. No determination was made of the antigen specificity of the expanded peripheral T cells. Some nonresponders also had low normalized T-cell clonal expansion.

Germline CDR1 MNHEY, CDR2 SVGAGI. V gave up 2 bases and J gave up 3 bases, with 7 bases separating them. The length of the CDR3 is 13 residues. The clonotype was recovered from an adult with an advanced solid tumor such as melanoma, head and neck, liver or kidney cancer. The sample in question was CD4+ or CD8+ T cells sorted from blood, obtained in a trial of the OX40 agonist ivuxolimab. The chain combines TRBV6-5 with TRBJ1-1; D uncertain. Here the CDR3 reads CASSYASDTEAFF. The CDR3 DNA follows: TGTGCCAGCAGTTACGCCAGCGACACTGAAGCTTTCTTT.